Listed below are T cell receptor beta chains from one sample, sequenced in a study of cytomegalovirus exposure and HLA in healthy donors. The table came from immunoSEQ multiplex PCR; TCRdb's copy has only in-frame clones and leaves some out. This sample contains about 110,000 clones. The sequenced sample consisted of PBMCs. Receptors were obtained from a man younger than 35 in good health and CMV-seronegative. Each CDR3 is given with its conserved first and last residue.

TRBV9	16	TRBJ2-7	CASSTAGTSGLYEQYF
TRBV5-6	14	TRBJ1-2	CASSGEEGDYGYTF
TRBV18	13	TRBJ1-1	CASSSTGFAEAFF
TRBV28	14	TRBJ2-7	CASSLRVETYEQYF
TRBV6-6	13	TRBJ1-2	CASSSPDIFFYTF
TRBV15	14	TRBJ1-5	CATSSRGSGQPQHF
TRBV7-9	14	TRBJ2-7	CASSLEGLGGEQYF
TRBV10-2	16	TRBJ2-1	CASSEPQGRSYNEQFF
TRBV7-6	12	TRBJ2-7	CASSLASSEQYF
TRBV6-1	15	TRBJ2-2	CASRHEDLNTGELFF
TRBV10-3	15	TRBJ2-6	CAIRDIPTGANALTF
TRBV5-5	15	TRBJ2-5	CASSLGHPARETQYF
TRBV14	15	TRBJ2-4	CASSHWLAGEGIQYF
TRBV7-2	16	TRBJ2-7	CASSKVPGLGSYEQYF
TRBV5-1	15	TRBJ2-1	CASSLRRLADNEQFF
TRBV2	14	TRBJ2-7	CASSYRQGAREQYF
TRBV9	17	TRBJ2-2	CASRAGTLVLNTGELFF
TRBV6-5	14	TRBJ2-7	CASSATGGPYEQYF
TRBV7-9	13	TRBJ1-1	CAISGDLGTEAFF
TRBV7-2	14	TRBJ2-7	CASSLPGQGNEQYF